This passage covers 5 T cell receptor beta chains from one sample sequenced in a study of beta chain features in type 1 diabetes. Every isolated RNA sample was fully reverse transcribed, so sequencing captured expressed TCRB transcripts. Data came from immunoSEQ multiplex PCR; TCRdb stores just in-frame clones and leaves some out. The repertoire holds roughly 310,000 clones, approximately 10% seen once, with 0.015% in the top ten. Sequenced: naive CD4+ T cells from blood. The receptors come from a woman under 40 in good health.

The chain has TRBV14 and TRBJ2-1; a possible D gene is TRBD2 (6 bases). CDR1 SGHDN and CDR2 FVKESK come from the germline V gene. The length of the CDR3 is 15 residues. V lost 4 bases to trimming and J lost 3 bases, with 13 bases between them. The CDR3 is CASSRSGDFYNEQFF. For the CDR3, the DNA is TGTGCCAGCAGCCGCTCCGGGGACTTCTACAATGAGCAGTTCTTC. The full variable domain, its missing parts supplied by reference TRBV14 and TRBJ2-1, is EAGVTQFPSHSVIEKGQTVTLRCDPISGHDNLYWYRRVMGKEIKFLLHFVKESKQDESGMPNNRFLAERTGGTYSTLKVQPAELEDSGVYFCASSRSGDFYNEQFFGPGTRLTVL.

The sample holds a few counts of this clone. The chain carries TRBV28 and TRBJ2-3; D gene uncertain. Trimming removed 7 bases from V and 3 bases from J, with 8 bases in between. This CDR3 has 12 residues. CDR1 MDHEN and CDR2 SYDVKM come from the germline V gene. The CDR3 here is CASTTPTDTQYF. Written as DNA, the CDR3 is TGTGCCAGCACTACTCCAACAGATACGCAGTATTTT.

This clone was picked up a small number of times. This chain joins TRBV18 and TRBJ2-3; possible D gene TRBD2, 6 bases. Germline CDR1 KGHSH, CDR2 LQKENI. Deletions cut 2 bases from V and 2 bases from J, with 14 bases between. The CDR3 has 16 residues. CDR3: CASSPGLAPITDTQYF. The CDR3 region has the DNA TGTGCCAGCTCACCAGGGCTAGCGCCGATCACAGATACGCAGTATTTT.

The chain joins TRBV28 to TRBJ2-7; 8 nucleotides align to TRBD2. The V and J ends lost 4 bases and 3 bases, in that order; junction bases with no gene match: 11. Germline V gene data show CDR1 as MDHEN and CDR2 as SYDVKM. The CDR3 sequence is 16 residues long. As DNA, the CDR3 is TGTGCCAGCAGTTCCCCCGGGGGGGGGACCCTCTACGAGCAGTACTTC. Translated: CASSSPGGGTLYEQYF.

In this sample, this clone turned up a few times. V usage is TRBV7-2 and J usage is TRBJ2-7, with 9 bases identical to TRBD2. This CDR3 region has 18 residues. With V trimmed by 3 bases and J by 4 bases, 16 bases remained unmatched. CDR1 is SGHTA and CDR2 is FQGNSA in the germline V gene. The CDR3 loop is CASSLAGTSSRTPYEQYF. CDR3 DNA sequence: TGTGCCAGCAGCTTGGCCGGGACTAGCAGCCGGACCCCATACGAGCAGTACTTC.